The 10 T cell receptor delta chains given below trace back to one sample, sequenced in a study of γδ T cells in repeated Plasmodium falciparum infection. TCRdb re-processed the multiplex PCR reads via CATT. The repertoire has over 55,000 delta-chain clones, around 1.5% of them found once; the top ten carry 15%. Gammadelta T cells were flow-sorted from PBMC into Vgamma9/Vdelta2+ and Vdelta2-negative populations for bulk analysis. Material for sequencing was gamma-delta T cells from blood. These receptors were obtained from a pool of human donors (malaria-infected and uninfected, not separated).

This clone was observed at least ten times. A single base is all that separates this from a far larger clone, so a read error is likely. The sample has other DNA sequences that encode this CDR3 too. The chain carries TRDV1 and TRDJ1, with 8 bases that match TRDD2. With V trimmed by 3 bases and J by 10 bases, 19 bases remained unmatched. Per the germline V gene, CDR1 is TSWWSYY and CDR2 is QGS. The CDR3 is 17 residues long. This CDR3 is CALGETSYLPQEGGLIF. In DNA form, the CDR3 reads TGTGCTCTTGGGGAGACTTCCTACCTCCCGCAGGAAGGTGGACTCATCTTT.

This clone was counted only a few times. One base separates it from a far larger clone, so it is likely a read error. The same CDR3 also results from other DNA sequences found in this sample. This chain links TRDV1 with TRDJ1; a possible D gene is TRDD3 (6 bases). From germline, CDR1 is TSWWSYY and CDR2 QGS. CDR3 length: 16 amino acids. Trimming removed 1 base at V and 8 bases at J, with 20 bases between. CDR3 in DNA: TGTGCTCTTGGGGAACGCTTGGGGGTCTGCGGCGACAAACTCATCTTT. It is translated as CALGERLGVCGDKLIF.

This clone turned up a few times. A read error is the likely source, as a far larger clone sits one nucleotide away. In the same sample, other DNA sequences code for this CDR3. The genes are TRDV1 and TRDJ1; possible D gene TRDD2, 6 bases. Per the germline V gene, CDR1 is TSWWSYY and CDR2 is QGS. V was trimmed by 0 bases and J by 0 bases, leaving 32 bases between them. The CDR3 spans 23 residues. CDR3 residues: CALGELPLLRGGWDSAYTDKLIF. CDR3 sequence (DNA): TGTGCTCTTGGGGAACTTCCACTCCTACGAGGGGGGTGGGATTCGGCGTACACCGATAAACTCATCTTT.

This clone was recorded at least ten times. The protein TCRdb gives is from a much larger clone and does not agree with this DNA's translation at residue 5, likely a read error; the protein shown here comes from the DNA. The genes are TRDV1 and TRDJ1; the match to TRDD3 covers 7 bases. The germline gives CDR1 TSWWSYY, CDR2 QGS. V dropped 6 bases and J dropped 4; count of bases not matched to a gene: 5. This CDR3 contains 13 residues. The CDR3 region has the DNA TGTGCTCTTGGTGGGGGGATGGTCGATAAACTCATCTTT. Translated: CALGGGMVDKLIF.

Points on this clone: TCRdb's entry gives the protein of a much larger clone, which mismatches this DNA's translation at residue 8, likely from a read error; the protein reported here is translated from the DNA. The chain has TRDV1 and TRDJ1, with TRDD3 matching 13 bases. Germline V gene sequence: CDR1 TSWWSYY, CDR2 QGS. The CDR3 runs to 22 residues. V dropped 4 bases and J dropped 1; count of bases not matched to a gene: 21. CDR3 coding DNA: TGTGCTCTTGGGGGTACGATCCGTAGATCCTACTGGGGGATACGCGCCACCGATAAACTCATCTTT. Its translation: CALGGTIRRSYWGIRATDKLIF.

The sample holds a few counts of this clone. A read error is likely here: a far larger clone is one base away. The same CDR3 arises from other DNA sequences in this sample as well. This sequence joins TRDV1 and TRDJ2, with 9 positions matching TRDD3. Assignment of the J gene here rests on matching the DNA to germline, because TCRdb gives none. This CDR3 contains 23 residues. CDR1 and CDR2 from the germline V gene are TSWWSYY and QGS. The CDR3 coding sequence is TGCGCTCTTGGGGAACTCCTATCCACCACTCCGTACTGGGGGACAAAAATGACAGCACAACTCTTCTTT. Its translation is CALGELLSTTPYWGTKMTAQLFF.

This clone was seen ten or more times. A read error is likely here: a far larger clone is one base away. Different DNA sequences within this sample yield the same CDR3. The V gene is TRDV1, the J gene TRDJ1, with 9 positions matching TRDD3. The ends lost 1 base at V and 11 bases at J; junction bases unmatched: 8. Germline V CDR1 and CDR2: TSWWSYY, QGS. The CDR3 contains 14 residues. CDR3 loop: CALGEHLGDSVLIF. CDR3 nucleotide sequence: TGTGCTCTTGGGGAACACCTGGGGGATTCCGTGCTCATCTTT.

On this clone itself: The protein held in TCRdb is that of a much larger clone and does not match this DNA's translation at residue 10, likely because of a read error; the protein shown is translated from the DNA. This chain connects TRDV1 to TRDJ1; 8 bases are shared with TRDD3. The germline gives CDR1 TSWWSYY, CDR2 QGS. V was pared by 1 base and J by 0 bases, with 19 bases of the junction left unmatched. CDR3 length equals 21 residues. The CDR3 loop is CALGERPFFSLLLGDTDKLIF. In DNA form, the CDR3 reads TGTGCTCTTGGGGAACGGCCCTTTTTCTCACTTTTACTGGGGGACACCGATAAACTCATCTTT.

On this clone: TCRdb shows a much larger clone's protein in place of this DNA's translation, and the two differ at residue 8, likely through a read error; the protein shown is translated from the DNA. This chain uses TRDV1 with TRDJ1; 7 nucleotides line up with TRDD3. Here the J gene came from matching the DNA to germline, since TCRdb omits it. This CDR3 is built from 20 residues. The ends lost 1 base at V and 3 bases at J; junction bases unmatched: 20. CDR1 and CDR2 from the germline V gene are TSWWSYY and QGS. The CDR3 is CALGEPSHGPWGPLADKLIF. Written as DNA, the CDR3 is TGTGCTCTTGGGGAACCTTCCCACGGGCCCTGGGGGCCTTTGGCCGATAAACTCATCTTT.

A remark on this clone: The protein given by TCRdb reflects a much larger clone and differs at residue 13 from this DNA's translation, likely from a read error; the protein shown is the DNA's translation. The chain carries TRDV1 and TRDJ3, with 9 bases aligning to TRDD3. The CDR3 is 26 residues long. Trimming removed 1 base from V and 0 bases from J; junction bases left unmatched: 25. The germline CDR1 and CDR2 sequences are TSWWSYY and QGS. This chain's CDR3 is CALGEQGGSTGGHEVFSSWDTRQMFF. The CDR3 DNA reads TGTGCTCTTGGGGAACAGGGGGGGAGTACTGGGGGACACGAAGTATTTTCCTCCTGGGACACCCGACAGATGTTTTTC.